This T cell receptor (beta chain) is drawn from a study of early T cells in non-severe SARS-CoV-2 infection. Overall study context: Bulk RNA isolated from unsorted whole blood underwent sequencing; chains were not paired. The study's findings and limits: There was a bias toward anti-spike CD8 responses in VDJdb matching, which missed private and CD4 specificities.

This clonotype was observed at least ten times. The antigen remains unidentified. Trimming stripped 1 base from V and 4 bases from J, with 7 bases between. Looked up from germline, CDR1 is SGHAT and CDR2 is FQNNGV. The length of the CDR3 is 13 residues. The protocol attached unique molecular identifiers to individual cDNA molecules. TCRdb re-called the 5' RACE reads with MiXCR, one entry per CDR3 protein. The sample holds tens of thousands of distinct CDR3 sequences, about 6.3% seen once. This chain uses TRBV11-2 with TRBJ1-1; D not resolved. The sequenced material came from whole blood. This clonotype was sampled from an adult who was a healthcare worker with PCR-confirmed SARS-CoV-2 infection or an uninfected control (not recorded which). In DNA form, the CDR3 reads TGTGCCAGCAGCTTAGCTCTATCCACTGAAGCTTTCTTT. It translates to CASSLALSTEAFF.